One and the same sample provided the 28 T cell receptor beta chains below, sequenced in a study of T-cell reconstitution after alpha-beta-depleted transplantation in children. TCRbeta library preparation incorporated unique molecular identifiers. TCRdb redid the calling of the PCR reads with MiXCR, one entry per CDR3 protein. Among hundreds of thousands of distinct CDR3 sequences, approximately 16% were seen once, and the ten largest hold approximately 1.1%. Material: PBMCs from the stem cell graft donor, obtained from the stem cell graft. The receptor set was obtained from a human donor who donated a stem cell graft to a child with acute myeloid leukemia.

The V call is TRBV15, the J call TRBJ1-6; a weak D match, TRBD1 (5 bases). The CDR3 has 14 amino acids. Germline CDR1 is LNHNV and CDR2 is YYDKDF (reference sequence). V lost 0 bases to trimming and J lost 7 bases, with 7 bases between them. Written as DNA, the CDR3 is TGTGCCACCAGCAGAGACGGGGCCAATTCACCCCTCCACTTT. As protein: CATSRDGANSPLHF. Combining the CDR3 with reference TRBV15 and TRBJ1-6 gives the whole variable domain DAMVIQNPRYQVTQFGKPVTLSCSQTLNHNVMYWYQQKSSQAPKLLFHYYDKDFNNEADTPDNFQSRRPNTSFCFLDIRSPGLGDTAMYLCATSRDGANSPLHFGNGTRLTVT.

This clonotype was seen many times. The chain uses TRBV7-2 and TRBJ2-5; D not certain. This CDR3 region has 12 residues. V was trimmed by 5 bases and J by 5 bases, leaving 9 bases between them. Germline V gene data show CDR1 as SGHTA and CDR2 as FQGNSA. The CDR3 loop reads CASSLDWETQYF. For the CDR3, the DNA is TGTGCCAGCAGCCTAGACTGGGAGACCCAGTACTTC.

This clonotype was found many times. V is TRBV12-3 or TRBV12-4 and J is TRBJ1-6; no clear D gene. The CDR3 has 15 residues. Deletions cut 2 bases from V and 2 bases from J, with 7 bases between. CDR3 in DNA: TGTGCCAGCAGTTTAAAGGCGACCTATAATTCACCCCTCCACTTT. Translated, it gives CASSLKATYNSPLHF.

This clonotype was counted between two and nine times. CDR3: CASSLVGTSGQETQYF. The CDR3 DNA follows: TGTGCCAGCAGCTTGGTTGGGACTAGCGGGCAAGAGACCCAGTACTTC. The V call is TRBV5-5, the J call TRBJ2-5; 12 bases match TRBD2. J gave up 2 bases and V 0 bases, and 2 bases lay outside the gene matches. Germline loops: CDR1 SGHKS, CDR2 YYEKEE (reference sequence). This CDR3 spans 16 amino acids.

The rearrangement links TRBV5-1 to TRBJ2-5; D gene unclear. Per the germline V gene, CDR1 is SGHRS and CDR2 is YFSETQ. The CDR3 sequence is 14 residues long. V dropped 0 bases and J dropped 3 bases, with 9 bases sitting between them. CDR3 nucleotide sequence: TGCGCCAGCAGCTTGGCCCCGTTGAAAGAGACCCAGTACTTC. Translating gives CASSLAPLKETQYF.

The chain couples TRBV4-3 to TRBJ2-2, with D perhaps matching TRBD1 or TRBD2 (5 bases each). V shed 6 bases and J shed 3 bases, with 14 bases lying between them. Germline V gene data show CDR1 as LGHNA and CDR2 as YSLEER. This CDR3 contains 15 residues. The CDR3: CASSRDVLDTGELFF. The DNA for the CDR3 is TGCGCCAGCAGTCGGGACGTCTTGGACACCGGGGAGCTGTTTTTT.

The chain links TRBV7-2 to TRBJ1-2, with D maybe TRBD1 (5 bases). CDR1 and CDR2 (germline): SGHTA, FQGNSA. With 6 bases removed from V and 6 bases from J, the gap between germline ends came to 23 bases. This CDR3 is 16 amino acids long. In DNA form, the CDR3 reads TGTGCCAGCAGTCCCCAGGGAGACCCCCTCCGGGATGGCTACACCTTC. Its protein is CASSPQGDPLRDGYTF.

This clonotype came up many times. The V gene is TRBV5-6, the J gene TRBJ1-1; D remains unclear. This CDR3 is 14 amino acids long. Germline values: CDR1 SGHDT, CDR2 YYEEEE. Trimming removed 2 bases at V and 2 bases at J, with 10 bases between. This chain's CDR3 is CASSFTGSNTEAFF. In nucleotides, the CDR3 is TGTGCCAGCAGCTTTACGGGATCCAACACTGAAGCTTTCTTT.

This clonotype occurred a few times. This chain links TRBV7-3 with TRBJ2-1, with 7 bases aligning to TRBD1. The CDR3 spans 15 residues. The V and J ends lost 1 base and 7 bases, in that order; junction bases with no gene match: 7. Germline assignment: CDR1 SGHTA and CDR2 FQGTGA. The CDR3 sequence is CASSLNRGQANEQFF. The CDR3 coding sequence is TGTGCCAGCAGCTTAAATAGGGGGCAGGCGAATGAGCAGTTCTTC. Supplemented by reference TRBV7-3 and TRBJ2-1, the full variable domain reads GAGVSQTPSNKVTEKGKYVELRCDPISGHTALYWYRQSLGQGPEFLIYFQGTGAADDSGLPNDRFFAVRPEGSVSTLKIQRTERGDSAVYLCASSLNRGQANEQFFGPGTRLTVL.

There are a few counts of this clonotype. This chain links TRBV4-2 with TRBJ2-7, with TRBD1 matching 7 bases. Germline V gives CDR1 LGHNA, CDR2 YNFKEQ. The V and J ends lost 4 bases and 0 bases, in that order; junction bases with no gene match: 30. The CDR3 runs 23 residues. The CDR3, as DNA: TGTGCCAGCAGCCTATCTCCTATACAGGGGCCCGACACCTACCGCTTTAGCTCCTACGAGCAGTACGTC. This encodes CASSLSPIQGPDTYRFSSYEQYV.

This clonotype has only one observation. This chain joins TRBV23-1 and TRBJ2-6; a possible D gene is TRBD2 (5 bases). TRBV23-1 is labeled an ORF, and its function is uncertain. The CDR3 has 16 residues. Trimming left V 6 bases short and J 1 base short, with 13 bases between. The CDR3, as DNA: TGCGCCAGCAGATCCCTTGGGGAGTCTGGGGCCAACGTCCTGACTTTC. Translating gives CASRSLGESGANVLTF.

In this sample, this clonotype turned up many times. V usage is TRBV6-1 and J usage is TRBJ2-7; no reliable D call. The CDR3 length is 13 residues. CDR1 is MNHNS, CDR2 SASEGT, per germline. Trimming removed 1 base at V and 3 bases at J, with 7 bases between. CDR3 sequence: CASSEVVGYEQYF. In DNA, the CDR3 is TGTGCCAGCAGTGAAGTTGTCGGCTACGAGCAGTACTTC.

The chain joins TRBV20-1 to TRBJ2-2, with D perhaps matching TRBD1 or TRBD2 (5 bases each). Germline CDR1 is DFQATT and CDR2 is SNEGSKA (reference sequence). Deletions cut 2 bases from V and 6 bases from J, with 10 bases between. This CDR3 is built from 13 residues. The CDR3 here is CSARLGESGELFF. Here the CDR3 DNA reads TGCAGTGCTAGACTGGGGGAGTCCGGGGAGCTGTTTTTT.

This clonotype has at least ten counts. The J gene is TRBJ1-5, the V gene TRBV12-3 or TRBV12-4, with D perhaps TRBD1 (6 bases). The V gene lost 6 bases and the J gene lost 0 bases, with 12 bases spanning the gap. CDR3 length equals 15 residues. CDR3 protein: CASRDGQNSNQPQHF. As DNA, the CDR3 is TGTGCCAGCAGGGACGGACAGAATAGCAATCAGCCCCAGCATTTT.

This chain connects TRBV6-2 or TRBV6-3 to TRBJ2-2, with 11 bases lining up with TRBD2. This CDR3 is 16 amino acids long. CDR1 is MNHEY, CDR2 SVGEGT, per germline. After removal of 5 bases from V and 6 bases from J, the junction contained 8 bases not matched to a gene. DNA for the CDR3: TGTGCCAGCAGTGTCACTAGCGGGGGCATCGCCGGGGAGCTGTTTTTT. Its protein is CASSVTSGGIAGELFF.

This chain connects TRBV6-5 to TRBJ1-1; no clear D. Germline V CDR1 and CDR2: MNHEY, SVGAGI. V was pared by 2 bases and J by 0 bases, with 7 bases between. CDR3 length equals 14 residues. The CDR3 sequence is CASSYALLNTEAFF. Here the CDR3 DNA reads TGTGCCAGCAGTTACGCGCTATTGAACACTGAAGCTTTCTTT.

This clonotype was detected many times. Here the CDR3 DNA reads TGCAGTGCTAGTGGCGGGGGGGTGTCCACAGATACGCAGTATTTT. Translating gives CSASGGGVSTDTQYF. The chain couples TRBV20-1 to TRBJ2-3, with 9 bases matching TRBD2. Per the germline V gene, CDR1 is DFQATT and CDR2 is SNEGSKA (reference sequence). V shed 3 bases and J 2 bases; nucleotides not matched to a gene: 6. The CDR3 consists of 15 residues.

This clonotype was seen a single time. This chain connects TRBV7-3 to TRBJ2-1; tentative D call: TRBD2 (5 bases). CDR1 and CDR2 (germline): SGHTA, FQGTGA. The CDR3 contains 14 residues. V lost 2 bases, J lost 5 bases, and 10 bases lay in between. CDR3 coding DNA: TGTGCCAGCAGCTTAGGAGGTGGAGACAATGAGCAGTTCTTC. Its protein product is CASSLGGGDNEQFF.

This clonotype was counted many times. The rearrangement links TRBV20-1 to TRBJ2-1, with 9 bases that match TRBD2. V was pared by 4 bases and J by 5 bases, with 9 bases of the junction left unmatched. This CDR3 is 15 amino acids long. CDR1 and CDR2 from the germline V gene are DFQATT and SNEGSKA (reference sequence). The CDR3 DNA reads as TGCAGTGCTACCCCGCTCGCGGGGGGGCACAATGAGCAGTTCTTC. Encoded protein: CSATPLAGGHNEQFF.

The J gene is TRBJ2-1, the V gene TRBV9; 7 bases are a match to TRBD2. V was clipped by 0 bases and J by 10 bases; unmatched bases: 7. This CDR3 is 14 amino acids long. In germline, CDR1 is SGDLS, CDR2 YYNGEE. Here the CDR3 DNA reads TGTGCCAGCAGCGTAGGCGGCGGGGGTTGGGAGCAGTTCTTC. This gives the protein CASSVGGGGWEQFF.

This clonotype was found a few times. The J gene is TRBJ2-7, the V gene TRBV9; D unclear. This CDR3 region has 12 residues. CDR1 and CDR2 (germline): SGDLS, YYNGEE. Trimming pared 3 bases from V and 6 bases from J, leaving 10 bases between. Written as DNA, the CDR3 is TGTGCCAGCAGCGCCCAGGTTGGCGAGCAGTACTTC. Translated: CASSAQVGEQYF.

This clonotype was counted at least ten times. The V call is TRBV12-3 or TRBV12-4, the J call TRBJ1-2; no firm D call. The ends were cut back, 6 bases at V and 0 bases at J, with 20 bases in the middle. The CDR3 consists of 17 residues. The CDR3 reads CASSSDIDGMSNYGYTF. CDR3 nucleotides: TGTGCCAGCAGCTCAGACATCGATGGGATGTCTAACTATGGCTACACCTTC.

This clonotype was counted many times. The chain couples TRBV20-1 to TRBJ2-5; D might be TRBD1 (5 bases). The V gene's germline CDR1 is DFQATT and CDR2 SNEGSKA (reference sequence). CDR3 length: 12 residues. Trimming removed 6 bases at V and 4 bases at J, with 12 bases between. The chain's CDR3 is CSADRQLETQYF. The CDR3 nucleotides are TGCAGTGCGGATAGACAGTTAGAGACCCAGTACTTC.

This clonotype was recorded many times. CDR3 amino acids: CSARDPNRVRSPLHF. CDR3 DNA: TGCAGTGCTAGAGATCCAAACAGGGTGCGGTCACCCCTCCACTTT. J is TRBJ1-6 and V is TRBV20-1, with a weak D call TRBD1 (6 bases). The CDR3 consists of 15 residues. Germline CDR1 DFQATT, CDR2 SNEGSKA (reference sequence). Deletions cut 0 bases from V and 10 bases from J, with 16 bases between.

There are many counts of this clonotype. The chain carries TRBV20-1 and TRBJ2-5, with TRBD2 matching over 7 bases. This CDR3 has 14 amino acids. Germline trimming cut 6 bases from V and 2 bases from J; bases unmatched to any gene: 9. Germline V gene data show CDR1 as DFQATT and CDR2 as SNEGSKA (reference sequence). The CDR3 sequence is CSACWLAVQETQYF. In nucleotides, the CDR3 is TGCAGTGCCTGTTGGCTAGCGGTTCAAGAGACCCAGTACTTC.

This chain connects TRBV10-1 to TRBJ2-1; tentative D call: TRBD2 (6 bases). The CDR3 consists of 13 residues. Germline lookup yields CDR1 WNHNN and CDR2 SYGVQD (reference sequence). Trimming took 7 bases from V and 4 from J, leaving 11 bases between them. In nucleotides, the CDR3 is TGCGCCAGCAATGTTGGGGGGTACAATGAGCAGTTCTTC. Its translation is CASNVGGYNEQFF.

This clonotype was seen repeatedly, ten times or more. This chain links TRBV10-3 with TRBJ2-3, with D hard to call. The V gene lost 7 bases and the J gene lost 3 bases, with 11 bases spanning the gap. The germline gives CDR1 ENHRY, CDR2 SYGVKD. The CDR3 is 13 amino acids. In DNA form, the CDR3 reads TGTGCCATCATGAAGGACGCGACAGATACGCAGTATTTT. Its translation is CAIMKDATDTQYF.

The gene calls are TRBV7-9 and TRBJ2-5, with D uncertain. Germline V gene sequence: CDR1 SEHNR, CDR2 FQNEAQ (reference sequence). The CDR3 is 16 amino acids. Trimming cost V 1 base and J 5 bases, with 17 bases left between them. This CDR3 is CASSLVFDTVGETQYF. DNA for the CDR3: TGTGCCAGCAGCTTAGTTTTCGATACCGTCGGGGAGACCCAGTACTTC.